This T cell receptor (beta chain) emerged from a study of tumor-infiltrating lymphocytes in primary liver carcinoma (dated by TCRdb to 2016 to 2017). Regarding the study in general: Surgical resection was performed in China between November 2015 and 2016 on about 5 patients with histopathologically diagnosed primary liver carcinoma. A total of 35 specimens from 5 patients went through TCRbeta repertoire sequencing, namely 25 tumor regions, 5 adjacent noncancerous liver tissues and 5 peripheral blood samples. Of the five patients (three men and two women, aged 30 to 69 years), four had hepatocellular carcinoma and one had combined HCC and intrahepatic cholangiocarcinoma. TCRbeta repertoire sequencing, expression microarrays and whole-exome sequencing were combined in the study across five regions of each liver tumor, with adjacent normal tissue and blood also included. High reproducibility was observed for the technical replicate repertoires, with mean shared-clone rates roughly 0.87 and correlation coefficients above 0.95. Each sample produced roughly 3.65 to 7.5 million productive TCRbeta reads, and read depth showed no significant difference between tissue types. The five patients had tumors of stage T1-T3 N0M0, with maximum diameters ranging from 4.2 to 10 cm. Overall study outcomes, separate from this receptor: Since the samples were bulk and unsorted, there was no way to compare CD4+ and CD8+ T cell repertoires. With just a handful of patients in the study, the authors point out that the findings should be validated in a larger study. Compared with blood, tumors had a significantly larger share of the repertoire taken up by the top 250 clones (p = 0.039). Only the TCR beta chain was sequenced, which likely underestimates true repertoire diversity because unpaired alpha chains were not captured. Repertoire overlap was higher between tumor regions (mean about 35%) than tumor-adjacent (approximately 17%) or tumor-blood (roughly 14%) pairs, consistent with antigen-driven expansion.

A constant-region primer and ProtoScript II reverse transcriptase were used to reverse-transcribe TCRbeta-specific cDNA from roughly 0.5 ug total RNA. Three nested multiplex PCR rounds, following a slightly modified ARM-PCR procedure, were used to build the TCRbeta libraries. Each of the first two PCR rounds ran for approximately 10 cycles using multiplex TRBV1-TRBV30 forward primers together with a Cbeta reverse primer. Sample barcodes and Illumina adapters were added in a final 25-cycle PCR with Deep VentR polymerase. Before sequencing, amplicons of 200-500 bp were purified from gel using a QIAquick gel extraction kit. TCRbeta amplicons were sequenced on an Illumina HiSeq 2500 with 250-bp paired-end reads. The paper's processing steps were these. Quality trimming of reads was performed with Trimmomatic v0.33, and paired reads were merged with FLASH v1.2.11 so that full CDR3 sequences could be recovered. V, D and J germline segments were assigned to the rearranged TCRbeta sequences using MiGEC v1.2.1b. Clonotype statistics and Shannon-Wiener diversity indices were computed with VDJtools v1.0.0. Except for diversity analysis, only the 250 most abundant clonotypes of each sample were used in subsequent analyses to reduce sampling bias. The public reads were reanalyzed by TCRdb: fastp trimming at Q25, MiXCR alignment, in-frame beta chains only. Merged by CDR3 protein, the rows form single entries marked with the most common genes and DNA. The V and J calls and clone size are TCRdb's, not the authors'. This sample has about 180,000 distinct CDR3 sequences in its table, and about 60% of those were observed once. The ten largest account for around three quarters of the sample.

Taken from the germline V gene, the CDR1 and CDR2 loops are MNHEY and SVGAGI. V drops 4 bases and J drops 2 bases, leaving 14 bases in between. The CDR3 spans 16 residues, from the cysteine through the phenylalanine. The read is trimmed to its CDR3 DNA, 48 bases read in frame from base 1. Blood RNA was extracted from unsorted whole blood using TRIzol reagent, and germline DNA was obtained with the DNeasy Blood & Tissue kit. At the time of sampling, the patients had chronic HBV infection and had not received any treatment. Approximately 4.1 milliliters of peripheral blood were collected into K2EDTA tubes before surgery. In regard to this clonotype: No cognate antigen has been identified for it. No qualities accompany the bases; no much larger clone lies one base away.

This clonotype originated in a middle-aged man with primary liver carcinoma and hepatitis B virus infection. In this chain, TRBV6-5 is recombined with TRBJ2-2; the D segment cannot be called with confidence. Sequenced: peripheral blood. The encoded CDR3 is CASSSETWVNTGELFF. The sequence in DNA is TGTGCCAGCAGTTCCGAGACATGGGTCAACACCGGGGAGCTGTTTTTT.